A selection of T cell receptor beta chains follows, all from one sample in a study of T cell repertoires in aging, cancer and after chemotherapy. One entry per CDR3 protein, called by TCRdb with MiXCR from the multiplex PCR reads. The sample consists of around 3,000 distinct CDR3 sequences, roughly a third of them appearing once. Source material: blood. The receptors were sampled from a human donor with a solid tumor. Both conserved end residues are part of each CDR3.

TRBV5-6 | CASSLDRSYEQYF
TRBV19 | CASSISRGYGYTF
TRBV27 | CASSPAGLAGAVDTQYF
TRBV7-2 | CASSPRAGPYNEQFF
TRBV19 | CASSSRDIQETQYF
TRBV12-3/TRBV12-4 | CASSLYRGLAGGITDTQYF
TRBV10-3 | CAISQGRQRETQYF
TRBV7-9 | CASSLGYAVKEQYF
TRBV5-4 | CASSLQGQPQHF
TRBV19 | CASRGNRDNQPQHF
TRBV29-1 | CSVGRIPDGGGKETQYF
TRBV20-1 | CSAAPGQGAYGYTF
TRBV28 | CASSLFHPGQGSGGYTF
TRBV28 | CASSLRQLQETQYF
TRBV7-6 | CASRSTASYINEQFF
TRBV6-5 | CASRMGGGRVYEQYF
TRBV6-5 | CASSYPVTSGGRNEQFF
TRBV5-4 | CASSRTGNYGYTF
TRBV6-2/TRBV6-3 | CASSYLSPPGNTIYF
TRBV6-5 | CASSRQGKYEQYF
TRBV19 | CASRNPQETQYF
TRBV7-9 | CASSLGTSATETQYF
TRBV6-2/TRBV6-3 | CASSYTTGELFF
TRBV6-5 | CASGKPPRGSGYGYTF
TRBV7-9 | CASSSPLGEGTQYF
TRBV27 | CASSFRRGTGVGYGYTF
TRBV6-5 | CATISRRTRRETQYF
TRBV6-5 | CASWTGGGSYGYTF
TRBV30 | CAWSVPMTAGEKLFF
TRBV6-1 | CASSVTDVGANNEQFF
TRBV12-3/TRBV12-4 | CAGSGQGSYNEQFF
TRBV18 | CASSPAILNQPQHF
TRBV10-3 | CASTTPTSTDTQYF
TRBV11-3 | CASSWKGMEKLFF
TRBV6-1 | CASGQVETQYF
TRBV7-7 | CASSLGGPNEQFF
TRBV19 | CASSTNQGGRRISEAFF
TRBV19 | CASSIGTGNQPQHF
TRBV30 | CAWDRAGTEAFF
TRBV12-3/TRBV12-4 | CASSPYRGGGTDTQYF
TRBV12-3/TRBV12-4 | CASSLVVNGWRTGDFEDGYTF